One sample yielded the 26 T cell receptor beta chains listed below, sequenced in a study of Ad26.COV2.S vaccination and SARS-CoV-2 variants. Clones were sequenced by immunoSEQ multiplex PCR, and TCRdb holds only the in-frame ones, with some missing. The table has roughly 400,000 clones, 70% to 90% seen once. Treatment reported: around 19 received Ad26.COV2.S at low or high dose, single or two shots; about 5 received placebo; per-sample allocation not given. It was on day 63 after the first vaccine or placebo injection that samples were taken. The source was peripheral blood, collected in a trial of Ad26.COV2.S vaccine versus placebo. The receptors were gathered from a person aged 18-65 years who received the Ad26.COV2.S COVID-19 vaccine or a placebo.

The chain couples TRBV29-1 to TRBJ1-1, with 8 bases identical to TRBD1. V shed 6 bases and J 5 bases; nucleotides not matched to a gene: 8. The CDR3 covers 13 residues. Germline V lookup: CDR1 SQVTM, CDR2 ANQGSEA. This CDR3 is CSVRDRGGTEAFF. For the CDR3, the DNA is TGCAGCGTCCGAGACAGGGGCGGAACTGAAGCTTTCTTT.

This chain connects TRBV28 to TRBJ1-5; 8 bases map to TRBD1. CDR1 MDHEN and CDR2 SYDVKM come from the germline V gene. The CDR3 sequence is 16 residues long. J gave up 2 bases and V 5 bases, and 8 bases lay outside the gene matches. CDR3 amino acids: CASSPWTGKGNQPQHF. CDR3 in DNA: TGTGCCAGCAGTCCCTGGACAGGGAAGGGCAATCAGCCCCAGCATTTT.

The rearrangement joins TRBV10-3 to TRBJ1-2; D is ambiguous. The ends were cut back, 4 bases at V and 4 bases at J, with 16 bases in the middle. This CDR3 has 15 amino acids. In germline, CDR1 is ENHRY, CDR2 SYGVKD. CDR3 nucleotide sequence: TGTGCCATCAGTGGTATGGCGGGGTTGGGCTATGGCTACACCTTC. Protein sequence: CAISGMAGLGYGYTF.

This clone was seen once. The rearrangement uses TRBV11-3 and TRBJ2-1; D possibly corresponds to TRBD1 (6 bases). The CDR3 is made up of 15 amino acids. V gave up 5 bases and J gave up 5 bases, with 16 bases separating them. The V gene's germline CDR1 is SGHNT and CDR2 YENEEA. This CDR3 reads CASSPYQTGHNEQFF. In DNA form, the CDR3 reads TGTGCCAGCAGCCCCTACCAGACAGGACACAATGAGCAGTTCTTC. Supplemented by reference TRBV11-3 and TRBJ2-1, the full variable domain reads EAGVVQSPRYKIIEKKQPVAFWCNPISGHNTLYWYLQNLGQGPELLIRYENEEAVDDSQLPKDRFSAERLKGVDSTLKIQPAELGDSAVYLCASSPYQTGHNEQFFGPGTRLTVL.

This clone was found once. The chain uses TRBV11-3 and TRBJ1-2, with a possible D match to TRBD1 (6 bases). V lost 5 bases and J lost 2, with 15 bases in between. Germline CDR1 and CDR2: SGHNT and YENEEA. The CDR3 has 15 residues. The CDR3 loop is CASSPFRTENYGYTF. In DNA, the CDR3 is TGTGCCAGCAGCCCTTTCAGGACAGAGAACTATGGCTACACCTTC.

This chain joins TRBV19 and TRBJ2-3; D is unclear. The V end was cut by 3 bases, the J end by 0 bases, with 4 bases between. The germline CDR1 and CDR2 sequences are LNHDA and SQIVND (reference sequence). The CDR3 spans 13 residues. CDR3 in DNA: TGTGCCAGTAGTATCCCTAGCACAGATACGCAGTATTTT. This sequence encodes CASSIPSTDTQYF. Full variable domain (remainder filled in from reference TRBV19 and TRBJ2-3): DGGITQSPKYLFRKEGQNVTLSCEQNLNHDAMYWYRQDPGQGLRLIYYSQIVNDFQKGDIAEGYSVSREKKESFPLTVTSAQKNPTAFYLCASSIPSTDTQYFGPGTRLTVL.

V gene TRBV19 combines with J gene TRBJ2-3, with TRBD2 matching over 8 bases. The V gene's germline CDR1 is LNHDA and CDR2 SQIVND (reference sequence). The CDR3 loop spans 15 amino acids. The trim removed 4 bases at V and 0 bases at J, leaving 3 bases unmatched. CDR3: CASSSSGTSTDTQYF. For the CDR3, the DNA is TGTGCCAGTAGTAGTAGCGGGACTAGCACAGATACGCAGTATTTT. The full variable domain, in which reference TRBV19 and TRBJ2-3 provide the parts outside the CDR3, is DGGITQSPKYLFRKEGQNVTLSCEQNLNHDAMYWYRQDPGQGLRLIYYSQIVNDFQKGDIAEGYSVSREKKESFPLTVTSAQKNPTAFYLCASSSSGTSTDTQYFGPGTRLTVL.

The CDR3 loop is CASSSQGGSTDTQYF. CDR3 DNA: TGTGCCAGCAGTTCCCAGGGGGGAAGCACAGATACGCAGTATTTT. The chain combines TRBV6-5 with TRBJ2-3; possible D gene TRBD1, 7 bases. The germline V gene has CDR1 MNHEY and CDR2 SVGAGI. CDR3 length: 15 amino acids. V lost 4 bases to trimming and J lost 0 bases, with 11 bases between them.

The V and J genes are TRBV7-6 and TRBJ2-3; the D call may be TRBD1 or TRBD2 (5 bases each). CDR3 size: 16 residues. The germline V and J ends were trimmed by 1 base and 2 bases, with 13 bases remaining between them. CDR1 and CDR2 (germline): SGHVS, FNYEAQ. This CDR3 reads CASSLVGERPTDTQYF. CDR3 DNA: TGTGCCAGCAGCTTAGTAGGGGAGCGCCCCACAGATACGCAGTATTTT. Full variable domain (remainder filled in from reference TRBV7-6 and TRBJ2-3): GAGVSQSPRYKVTKRGQDVALRCDPISGHVSLYWYRQALGQGPEFLTYFNYEAQQDKSGLPNDRFSAERPEGSISTLTIQRTEQRDSAMYRCASSLVGERPTDTQYFGPGTRLTVL.

This chain joins TRBV3-1 (or the pseudogene TRBV3-2) and TRBJ1-5; D may be TRBD1 (5 bases). Trimming took off 1 base at V and 4 bases at J, with 8 bases between the two ends. The V gene's germline CDR1 is LGHDT and CDR2 YNNKEL (reference sequence). The CDR3 totals 14 residues. CDR3 loop: CASSQGQTNQPQHF. Here the CDR3 DNA reads TGTGCCAGCAGCCAAGGACAGACAAATCAGCCCCAGCATTTT.

This clone appeared once. This chain uses TRBV3-1 (or the pseudogene TRBV3-2) with TRBJ1-2; maybe TRBD1 (5 bases). Per germline, CDR1 LGHDT and CDR2 YNNKEL (reference sequence). V lost 0 bases to trimming and J lost 8 bases, with 13 bases between them. CDR3 length: 14 amino acids. The CDR3 protein is CASSQEEGFGGYTF. CDR3 bases: TGTGCCAGCAGCCAAGAGGAGGGGTTTGGGGGCTACACCTTC.

The chain is built from TRBV28 and TRBJ1-4; 11 bases fit TRBD1. The CDR3 is made up of 16 amino acids. Germline V gives CDR1 MDHEN, CDR2 SYDVKM. Trimming removed 3 bases from V and 7 bases from J; junction bases left unmatched: 7. CDR3 protein: CASSFMRDRGSEKLFF. The DNA of the CDR3 is TGTGCCAGCAGTTTCATGCGGGACAGGGGGTCTGAAAAACTGTTTTTT.

This clone came up a few times. The rearrangement joins TRBV19 to TRBJ2-1; 7 bases map to TRBD2. Germline lookup yields CDR1 LNHDA and CDR2 SQIVND (reference sequence). V gave up 1 base and J gave up 10 bases; unmatched junction bases: 7. CDR3 length: 14 amino acids. CDR3 protein: CASSIGEGLGEQFF. The CDR3 DNA reads TGTGCCAGTAGTATAGGGGAGGGCCTAGGCGAGCAGTTCTTC.

V and J are TRBV5-1 and TRBJ2-1; D unresolved. V was cut by 0 bases and J by 5 bases, with 12 bases left in between. The germline V gene has CDR1 SGHRS and CDR2 YFSETQ. This CDR3 has 15 residues. CDR3 in amino acids: CASSLEASANNEQFF. DNA of the CDR3: TGCGCCAGCAGCTTGGAAGCTTCAGCAAACAATGAGCAGTTCTTC.

The chain carries TRBV24-1 and TRBJ2-3; TRBD2 aligns across 13 bases. Germline CDR1 and CDR2: KGHDR and SFDVKD. Trimming cost V 4 bases and J 6 bases; bases outside gene matches: 9. There are 17 residues in the CDR3. In DNA, the CDR3 is TGTGCCACCAGTGACCGGACTAGCGGGAGCAGTTTGGATACGCAGTATTTT. It translates to CATSDRTSGSSLDTQYF.

CDR3 DNA sequence: TGTGCCAGCAGTTTACTCAGGAGCTCCTACGAGCAGTACTTC. Translating it yields CASSLLRSSYEQYF. The chain combines TRBV28 with TRBJ2-7, with D unclear. The germline CDR1 and CDR2 sequences are MDHEN and SYDVKM. This CDR3 is built from 14 residues. V was trimmed by 2 bases and J by 0 bases, leaving 8 bases between them.

J is TRBJ2-1 and V is TRBV5-1; weak D call: TRBD2 (5 bases). The CDR3 contains 13 residues. V was trimmed by 0 bases and J by 9 bases, leaving 10 bases between them. CDR1 and CDR2 from the germline V gene are SGHRS and YFSETQ. The CDR3: CASSLGAVPEQFF. The CDR3 DNA sequence: TGCGCCAGCAGCTTGGGAGCGGTCCCTGAGCAGTTCTTC.

This chain links TRBV19 with TRBJ1-2; D is possibly TRBD1 (6 bases). CDR3 length equals 15 residues. V lost 3 bases to trimming and J lost 4 bases, with 15 bases between them. Germline loops: CDR1 LNHDA, CDR2 SQIVND (reference sequence). The CDR3: CASSIGGRGTYGYTF. The CDR3 DNA sequence: TGTGCCAGTAGTATTGGCGGCAGGGGAACCTATGGCTACACCTTC.

The chain links TRBV7-2 to TRBJ2-1; 7 nucleotides match TRBD2. The CDR3 consists of 18 residues. J lost 7 bases, V lost 2 bases, and 17 bases had no gene match. Germline assignment: CDR1 SGHTA and CDR2 FQGNSA. The CDR3 protein is CASSLNGGGGRIGNEQFF. DNA for the CDR3: TGTGCCAGCAGCTTAAATGGTGGCGGGGGTCGTATCGGGAATGAGCAGTTCTTC.

The J gene is TRBJ1-2, the V gene TRBV5-6, with a weak D call TRBD1 (6 bases). Per the germline V gene, CDR1 is SGHDT and CDR2 is YYEEEE. V lost 5 bases to trimming and J lost 3 bases, with 17 bases between them. CDR3 length equals 15 residues. The CDR3 is CASRPMGGSHYGYTF. CDR3 nucleotide sequence: TGTGCCAGCAGACCTATGGGGGGCTCACACTATGGCTACACCTTC.

This sequence joins TRBV30 and TRBJ2-5; no reliable D call. This CDR3 has 14 residues. The germline V gene encodes CDR1 GTSNPN and CDR2 SVGIG (reference sequence). V lost 0 bases and J 5 bases, leaving 13 bases between the germline ends. The CDR3 here is CAWSVRVGGETQYF. The DNA for the CDR3 is TGTGCCTGGAGTGTACGGGTGGGTGGGGAGACCCAGTACTTC.

The CDR3 region has the DNA TGCGCCAGCAGTGAGTCGAACCCTTGGGCGAAAGGCTACACCTTC. Encoded protein: CASSESNPWAKGYTF. The chain recombines TRBV10-2 with TRBJ1-2; D unresolved. Germline-derived CDR1 and CDR2 are WSHSY and SAAADI. The ends were cut back, 0 bases at V and 8 bases at J, with 16 bases in the middle. This CDR3 comprises 15 residues.

The V and J genes are TRBV9 and TRBJ2-3, with TRBD2 identical over 7 bases. Looked up from germline, CDR1 is SGDLS and CDR2 is YYNGEE. This CDR3 has 15 amino acids. V shed 0 bases and J 6 bases; nucleotides not matched to a gene: 7. The CDR3 nucleotides read TGTGCCAGCAGCGTAGGTGGCGGCGGGAGCGATACGCAGTATTTT. This encodes CASSVGGGGSDTQYF. Together with reference TRBV9 and TRBJ2-3, the CDR3 gives the full variable domain: DSGVTQTPKHLITATGQRVTLRCSPRSGDLSVYWYQQSLDQGLQFLIQYYNGEERAKGNILERFSAQQFPDLHSELNLSSLELGDSALYFCASSVGGGGSDTQYFGPGTRLTVL.

CDR3 bases: TGTGCCAGCAGCCCAGATACGGGACAGGGATTTCACGGGGAGCTGTTTTTT. Its protein product is CASSPDTGQGFHGELFF. The V call is TRBV13, the J call TRBJ2-2; 9 bases line up with TRBD1. The CDR3 has 17 residues. Germline CDR1 is PRHDT and CDR2 is FYEKMQ (reference sequence). V trimming: 5 bases; J trimming: 7 bases; junction bases outside the gene matches: 14.

The CDR3, as DNA: TGTGCCAGCAGTCCAAGAGACAGGATTGGGACCCAGTACTTC. It is translated as CASSPRDRIGTQYF. The chain combines TRBV28 with TRBJ2-5, with TRBD1 as a possible D gene (6 bases). The CDR3 contains 14 residues. Germline V gene lookup returns CDR1 MDHEN and CDR2 SYDVKM. Trimming removed 5 bases at V and 7 bases at J, with 17 bases between.

The chain uses TRBV27 and TRBJ2-5, with a tentative D call TRBD2 (6 bases). Looked up from germline, CDR1 is MNHEY and CDR2 is SMNVEV (reference sequence). CDR3 length equals 16 residues. V lost 2 bases to trimming and J lost 0 bases, with 13 bases between them. This chain's CDR3 is CASSLEGRPYQETQYF. CDR3 in DNA: TGTGCCAGCAGTTTAGAGGGGAGGCCGTACCAAGAGACCCAGTACTTC.